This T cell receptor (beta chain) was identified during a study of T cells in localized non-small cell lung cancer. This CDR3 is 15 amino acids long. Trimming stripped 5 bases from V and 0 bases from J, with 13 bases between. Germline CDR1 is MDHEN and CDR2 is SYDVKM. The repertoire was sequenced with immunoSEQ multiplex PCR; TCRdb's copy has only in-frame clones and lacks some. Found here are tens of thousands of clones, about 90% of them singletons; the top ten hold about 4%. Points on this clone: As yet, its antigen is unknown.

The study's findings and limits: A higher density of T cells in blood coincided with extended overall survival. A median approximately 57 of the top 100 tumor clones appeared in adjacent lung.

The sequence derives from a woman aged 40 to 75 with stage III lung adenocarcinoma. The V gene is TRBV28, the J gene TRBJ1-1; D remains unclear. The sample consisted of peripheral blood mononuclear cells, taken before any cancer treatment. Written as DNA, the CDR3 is TGTGCCAGCAGTCTCCATTCCCCCATGAACACTGAAGCTTTCTTT. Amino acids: CASSLHSPMNTEAFF.